Here is one T cell receptor beta chain with its context. The data derive from a study of PD-L1 blockade in urothelial cancer. Study-wide context: Reported median T cell count for blood samples was 110,000 to 150,000.

Specified time point: pretreatment peripheral blood. Urothelial carcinoma, locally advanced or metastatic, affected the patients. The CDR3 loop spans 14 amino acids. Trimming cost V 7 bases and J 0 bases, with 16 bases left between them. Looked up from germline, CDR1 is SQVTM and CDR2 is ANQGSEA. Every PCR received spiked-in synthetic TCR analog templates. Some clones are missing from TCRdb's copy, which holds only in-frame ones; the method was immunoSEQ multiplex PCR. The top ten clones hold approximately 14% of a sample with 84,000 or so clones, around 85% of them seen once. Source: PBMCs, taken around atezolizumab (anti-PD-L1) treatment. The sequence came from a man aged 60 to 75 with urothelial cancer. The chain combines TRBV29-1 with TRBJ2-7; unclear D gene. The CDR3 DNA follows: TGCAGCGGCTTTGATGCGGAGAGCTCCTACGAGCAGTACTTC. This gives the protein CSGFDAESSYEQYF.